These 10 T cell receptor beta chains were sequenced from one sample in a study of T-cell memory formation after mild COVID-19. A single record per CDR3 protein comes from TCRdb applying MiXCR to the 5' RACE reads. The sample includes hundreds of thousands of distinct CDR3 sequences, around a sixth of them seen just once. The sequenced sample was PBMCs or a T cell subset sorted from them (not recorded which). These TCRs come from an adult woman who had mild COVID-19 (a few samples of this study predate the infection). Cell type and time point are not known.

The chain employs TRBV21-1 and TRBJ1-6; the D segment call TRBD1 is taken from the table without a DNA check. TRBV21-1 is tagged as a pseudogene. The CDR3 spans 16 residues. Here the CDR3 reads CASPLCPEGDNSPLHF. CDR3 nucleotide sequence: TGTGCCAGCCCCCTTTGCCCGGAGGGGGATAATTCACCCCTCCACTTT.

The table lists this clonotype with a few counts. The chain joins TRBV2 to TRBJ2-4; D not resolved. The ends were cut back, 5 bases at V and 0 bases at J, with 14 bases in the middle. Germline CDR1 SNHLY, CDR2 FYNNEI. CDR3 size: 16 residues. In DNA, the CDR3 is TGTGCCAGCAGTCCCCGCGAAAAAATAGCCAAAAACATTCAGTACTTC. Translated: CASSPREKIAKNIQYF.

The chain recombines TRBV5-6 with TRBJ2-2, with TRBD1 matching 7 bases. The germline V gene has CDR1 SGHDT and CDR2 YYEEEE. The CDR3 has 15 residues. The J segment lost 6 bases and the V segment lost 2 bases, leaving 7 bases of the junction unmatched. CDR3 protein: CASSLGDRAAGELFF. For the CDR3, the DNA is TGTGCCAGCAGCTTAGGCGACAGGGCGGCCGGGGAGCTGTTTTTT.

This clonotype has at least ten counts. J is TRBJ1-1 and V is TRBV12-5; unclear D gene. Trimming pared 7 bases from V and 10 bases from J, leaving 13 bases between. Germline CDR1 and CDR2: LGHNT and FRNRAP. This CDR3 comprises 11 residues. The CDR3 here is CASALNFGAFF. DNA of the CDR3: TGTGCTAGTGCCCTGAACTTTGGAGCTTTCTTT.

This clonotype was seen a handful of times. The chain joins TRBV7-6 to TRBJ2-3, with 9 bases aligning to TRBD2. V trimming: 4 bases; J trimming: 2 bases; junction bases outside the gene matches: 10. Germline values: CDR1 SGHVS, CDR2 FNYEAQ. The CDR3 sequence is 17 residues long. This CDR3 reads CASSSPPAGGITDTQYF. As DNA, the CDR3 is TGTGCCAGCAGCTCTCCCCCCGCGGGGGGGATCACAGATACGCAGTATTTT.

This chain connects TRBV19 to TRBJ2-5; 8 bases match TRBD1. The J segment lost 5 bases and the V segment lost 3 bases, leaving 11 bases of the junction unmatched. The length of the CDR3 is 16 residues. Germline V gene lookup returns CDR1 LNHDA and CDR2 SQIVND (reference sequence). The CDR3 spells CASSIAPGQGGETQYF. The CDR3 nucleotides are TGTGCCAGTAGTATCGCCCCCGGACAGGGCGGCGAGACCCAGTACTTC.

In this sample, this clonotype turned up a few times. The chain is built from TRBV3-1 and TRBJ2-7; D could derive from TRBD1 or TRBD2 (5 bases each). Trimming took off 4 bases at V and 1 base at J, with 8 bases between the two ends. This CDR3 contains 13 residues. The germline CDR1 and CDR2 sequences are LGHDT and YNNKEL (reference sequence). Written as DNA, the CDR3 is TGTGCCAGCAGCCGAGAGGGGTCCTACGAGCAGTACTTC. It translates to CASSREGSYEQYF.

The V gene is TRBV6-5, the J gene TRBJ1-1, with D hard to call. Germline V gives CDR1 MNHEY, CDR2 SVGAGI. V gave up 0 bases and J gave up 5 bases, with 13 bases separating them. This CDR3 region has 15 residues. The CDR3 bases are TGTGCCAGCAGTTACTCGATAGGGTCGGGGACTGAAGCTTTCTTT. This gives the protein CASSYSIGSGTEAFF.

This clonotype showed up just a few times. This chain uses TRBV5-8 with TRBJ2-7; 8 nucleotides align to TRBD1. Germline CDR1 and CDR2: SGHTS and YDEGEE. The CDR3 contains 14 residues. The V gene end was trimmed by 6 bases and the J gene end by 3 bases; junction bases not matched to a gene: 8. The CDR3 here is CASIDRGEDYEQYF. DNA for the CDR3: TGTGCCAGCATCGACAGGGGAGAGGACTACGAGCAGTACTTC.

The chain is built from TRBV2 and TRBJ1-2; D remains ambiguous. The CDR3 has 11 residues. The V gene's germline CDR1 is SNHLY and CDR2 FYNNEI. With 2 bases removed from V and 4 bases from J, the gap between germline ends came to 2 bases. The CDR3 DNA reads as TGTGCCAGCAGTGAAAGCTATGGCTACACCTTC. Protein: CASSESYGYTF. The entire variable domain, with the rest obtained from reference TRBV2 and TRBJ1-2, is as follows: EPEVTQTPSHQVTQMGQEVILRCVPISNHLYFYWYRQILGQKVEFLVSFYNNEISEKSEIFDDQFSVERPDGSNFTLKIRSTKLEDSAMYFCASSESYGYTFGSGTRLTVV.